A single sample gave rise to the 8 T cell receptor beta chains below, sequenced in a study of CD8 T cell repertoires and HIV-1 epitope variants. Sequenced by immunoSEQ multiplex PCR; TCRdb stores in-frame clones only, minus some. The repertoire holds roughly 100,000 clones, just under 75% seen once, with 20% to 30% in the top ten. The specimen was uncultured baseline CD8+ T cells from peripheral blood mononuclear cells (PBMCs). The receptors were sampled from a male donor with HIV.

The V call is TRBV7-9, the J call TRBJ2-5, with D maybe TRBD2 (5 bases). CDR1 is SEHNR and CDR2 is FQNEAQ in the germline V gene (reference sequence). Trimming shortened V by 3 bases and J by 2 bases, and 7 bases separated the two germline ends. The CDR3 length is 13 residues. CDR3 sequence: CASSFGGQETQYF. In DNA form, the CDR3 reads TGTGCCAGCAGCTTCGGCGGGCAAGAGACCCAGTACTTC. The variable domain in full, with the rest retrieved from reference TRBV7-9 and TRBJ2-5, is DTGVSQNPRHKITKRGQNVTFRCDPISEHNRLYWYRQTLGQGPEFLTYFQNEAQLEKSRLLSDRFSAERPKGSFSTLEIQRTEQGDSAMYLCASSFGGQETQYFGPGTRLLVL.

This sequence joins TRBV18 and TRBJ1-2; D unresolved. CDR1 is KGHSH, CDR2 LQKENI, per germline. The CDR3 runs to 15 residues. V was pared by 0 bases and J by 4 bases, with 12 bases between. The CDR3 DNA reads as TGTGCCAGCTCACCACCGGGGATAGGATTCTATGGCTACACCTTC. This encodes CASSPPGIGFYGYTF.

The rearrangement links TRBV2 to TRBJ1-2; TRBD1 might be the D (6 bases). Germline-derived CDR1 and CDR2 are SNHLY and FYNNEI. This CDR3 is built from 14 residues. Trimming removed 4 bases from V and 8 bases from J, with 17 bases in between. The CDR3 here is CASSVSGGLKGYTF. DNA of the CDR3: TGTGCCAGCAGTGTCTCCGGGGGGCTTAAAGGCTACACCTTC. The entire variable domain, with the rest obtained from reference TRBV2 and TRBJ1-2, is as follows: EPEVTQTPSHQVTQMGQEVILRCVPISNHLYFYWYRQILGQKVEFLVSFYNNEISEKSEIFDDQFSVERPDGSNFTLKIRSTKLEDSAMYFCASSVSGGLKGYTFGSGTRLTVV.

This clone appeared once. The chain joins TRBV28 to TRBJ2-5, with D unclear. The CDR3 is 13 residues long. Germline CDR1 is MDHEN and CDR2 is SYDVKM. V was cut by 6 bases and J by 5 bases, with 13 bases left in between. The CDR3 coding sequence is TGTGCCAGCAGCAGTGGGGATTTGGAGACCCAGTACTTC. Protein product: CASSSGDLETQYF.

The chain carries TRBV7-2 and TRBJ2-5; D is unresolved. There are 13 residues in the CDR3. The V gene lost 2 bases and the J gene lost 5 bases, with 9 bases spanning the gap. CDR1 and CDR2 (germline): SGHTA, FQGNSA. The CDR3 region is CASSLSDRETQYF. CDR3 DNA: TGTGCCAGCAGCTTATCCGACCGGGAGACCCAGTACTTC.

The chain links TRBV5-4 to TRBJ1-4; D gene ambiguous. Deletions cut 0 bases from V and 4 bases from J, with 7 bases between. The germline CDR1 and CDR2 sequences are SGHNT and YYREEE (reference sequence). The CDR3 loop spans 14 amino acids. CDR3 region: CASSLGRINEKLFF. CDR3 DNA sequence: TGTGCCAGCAGCTTGGGACGGATTAATGAAAAACTGTTTTTT.

This chain uses TRBV5-1 with TRBJ2-7; TRBD1 aligns across 8 bases. V lost 5 bases to trimming and J lost 5 bases; unmatched junction nucleotides: 12. Germline V gives CDR1 SGHRS, CDR2 YFSETQ. The CDR3 contains 15 residues. The CDR3 region is CASRRLGTGPHEQYF. The CDR3 bases are TGCGCCAGCAGGCGACTGGGGACAGGACCCCACGAGCAGTACTTC.

This clone was seen a single time. The chain has TRBV19 and TRBJ2-3, with a tentative D call TRBD1 (6 bases). From germline, CDR1 is LNHDA and CDR2 SQIVND (reference sequence). The CDR3 is made up of 14 amino acids. V shed 5 bases and J shed 6 bases, with 15 bases lying between them. CDR3 in amino acids: CASSLGSGADTQYF. DNA for the CDR3: TGTGCCAGTAGTCTCGGCTCAGGGGCGGATACGCAGTATTTT.